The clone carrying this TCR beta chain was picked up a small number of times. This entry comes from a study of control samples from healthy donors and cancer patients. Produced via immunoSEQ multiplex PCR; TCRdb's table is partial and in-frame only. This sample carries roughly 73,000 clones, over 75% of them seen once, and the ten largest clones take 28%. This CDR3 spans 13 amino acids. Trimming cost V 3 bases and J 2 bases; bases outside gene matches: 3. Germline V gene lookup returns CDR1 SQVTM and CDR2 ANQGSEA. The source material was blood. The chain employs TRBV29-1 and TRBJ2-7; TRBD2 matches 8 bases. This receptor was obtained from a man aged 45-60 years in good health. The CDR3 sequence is CSVDGLAPYEQYF. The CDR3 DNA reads TGCAGCGTTGACGGACTAGCCCCCTACGAGCAGTACTTC.